The next 32 T cell receptor beta chains were all read from a single sample in a study of response to subunit inactivated influenza vaccine. Each CDR3 protein gets one entry after TCRdb re-called the RT-PCR reads with MiXCR. The data show 450,000 to 500,000 distinct CDR3 sequences, with 11% seen just once and over 9.5% held by the top ten. Sequences were derived from PBMCs from blood, sampled 40 to 50 days after vaccination. These receptor sequences come from a man over 45 who received an inactivated influenza vaccine.

In its sample, this clonotype was seen a few times. The V gene is TRBV20-1, the J gene TRBJ2-1, with no clear D. CDR3 length: 13 amino acids. CDR1 and CDR2 (germline): DFQATT, SNEGSKA (reference sequence). Deletions cut 4 bases from V and 7 bases from J, with 14 bases between. The CDR3 loop reads CSATASLGNEQFF. As DNA, the CDR3 is TGCAGTGCTACGGCGTCCCTCGGGAATGAGCAGTTCTTC.

The table lists this clonotype with many counts. The V gene is TRBV7-2, the J gene TRBJ1-5; D may be TRBD1 (6 bases). CDR1 and CDR2 from the germline V gene are SGHTA and FQGNSA. Trimming stripped 3 bases from V and 3 bases from J, with 9 bases between. This CDR3 spans 14 amino acids. Here the CDR3 DNA reads TGTGCCAGCAGCTTGGACAGACTCAATCAGCCCCAGCATTTT. This encodes CASSLDRLNQPQHF.

There are many counts of this clonotype. The V gene is TRBV12-3 or TRBV12-4, the J gene TRBJ2-2, with D unclear. Trimming shortened V by 5 bases and J by 4 bases, and 5 bases separated the two germline ends. The CDR3 contains 12 residues. The CDR3 loop reads CASSRSTGELFF. Written as DNA, the CDR3 is TGTGCCAGCAGTCGTTCCACCGGGGAGCTGTTTTTT.

This clonotype was found many times. The V gene is TRBV15, the J gene TRBJ1-6; possible D gene TRBD1, 5 bases. The germline V and J ends were trimmed by 0 bases and 5 bases, with 8 bases remaining between them. CDR1 and CDR2 from the germline V gene are LNHNV and YYDKDF (reference sequence). The CDR3 extends over 15 amino acids. The CDR3 nucleotides are TGTGCCACCAGCAGAGATAAGGGACATAATTCACCCCTCCACTTT. Translation gives CATSRDKGHNSPLHF.

The CDR3 DNA reads as TGCAGTGCTAGAGATCCTTCCCCTAGCGGGGGGGCCCGTGAGCAGTTCTTC. The encoded protein is CSARDPSPSGGAREQFF. The V and J genes are TRBV20-1 and TRBJ2-1; 12 bases line up with TRBD2. Germline values: CDR1 DFQATT, CDR2 SNEGSKA (reference sequence). The CDR3 has 17 amino acids. After removal of 0 bases from V and 9 bases from J, the junction contained 12 bases not matched to a gene.

Ten or more counts support this clonotype. CDR3 loop: CASSRTMDGNSPLHF. For the CDR3, the DNA is TGCGCCAGCAGCCGGACCATGGACGGTAATTCACCCCTCCACTTT. The V call is TRBV4-3, the J call TRBJ1-6, with D unresolved. Germline lookup yields CDR1 LGHNA and CDR2 YSLEER. CDR3 length: 15 amino acids. Trimming took off 4 bases at V and 6 bases at J, with 13 bases between the two ends.

This clonotype was recorded at least ten times. The chain couples TRBV11-2 to TRBJ2-7; D is undetermined. V lost 2 bases and J 2 bases, leaving 4 bases between the germline ends. This CDR3 region has 12 residues. From germline, CDR1 is SGHAT and CDR2 FQNNGV. The CDR3 loop reads CASSLTTYEQYF. The CDR3 nucleotides are TGTGCCAGCAGCTTAACCACCTACGAGCAGTACTTC.

This clonotype came up many times. The V gene is TRBV12-3 or TRBV12-4, the J gene TRBJ1-5, with D possibly being TRBD1 (5 bases). The CDR3 spans 13 residues. V was clipped by 4 bases and J by 7 bases, with 11 bases between them. CDR3 sequence reads: CASSSQGSQPQHF. The CDR3 bases are TGTGCCAGCAGTTCCCAGGGTAGCCAGCCCCAGCATTTT.

The CDR3 nucleotides read TGTGCCAGCAGTTCATGGGGTCTTGACCCCAATGAGCAGTTCTTC. Protein sequence: CASSSWGLDPNEQFF. This rearrangement joins TRBV6-2 or TRBV6-3 to TRBJ2-1; no definite D call. The germline CDR1 and CDR2 sequences are MNHEY and SVGEGT. Trimming left V 4 bases short and J 6 bases short, with 16 bases between. The CDR3 sequence is 15 residues long.

This clonotype was observed a handful of times. This chain joins TRBV5-1 and TRBJ1-4, with D tentatively TRBD1 (5 bases). CDR1 and CDR2 from the germline V gene are SGHRS and YFSETQ. This CDR3 is built from 17 residues. V was pared by 0 bases and J by 3 bases, with 15 bases between. CDR3 in DNA: TGCGCCAGCAGCTTGGAAGCCCCCGGGACGTCTAATGAAAAACTGTTTTTT. Protein sequence: CASSLEAPGTSNEKLFF.

This clonotype was recorded at least ten times. The rearrangement uses TRBV12-3 or TRBV12-4 and TRBJ2-1; D is perhaps TRBD2 (5 bases). This CDR3 is built from 15 residues. Trimming cost V 3 bases and J 4 bases, with 13 bases left between them. The CDR3 sequence is CASSFGKSGYNEQFF. CDR3 DNA: TGTGCCAGCAGTTTTGGGAAGAGCGGTTACAATGAGCAGTTCTTC.

Ten or more counts support this clonotype. For the CDR3, the DNA is TGCAGTGCTAGAGGTCTAGCGGAGAACTACAATGAGCAGTTCTTC. It encodes CSARGLAENYNEQFF. The J gene is TRBJ2-1, the V gene TRBV20-1; 7 bases are shared with TRBD2. This CDR3 has 15 residues. Germline CDR1 reads DFQATT; CDR2 reads SNEGSKA (reference sequence). V lost 1 base and J lost 3; bases outside the gene matches: 6.

The sample holds many counts of this clonotype. The rearrangement joins TRBV2 to TRBJ2-1; D could derive from TRBD1 or TRBD2 (5 bases each). This CDR3 region has 18 residues. Germline V gene data show CDR1 as SNHLY and CDR2 as FYNNEI. V lost 6 bases, J lost 0 bases, and 21 bases lay in between. CDR3 region: CASSPRGASSSSYNEQFF. The CDR3 DNA is TGTGCCAGCAGCCCCAGAGGGGCTAGCAGTAGCTCCTACAATGAGCAGTTCTTC.

The V call is TRBV12-3 or TRBV12-4, the J call TRBJ2-5, with D possibly TRBD2 on 6 matching bases. There are 14 residues in the CDR3. Trimming removed 6 bases from V and 5 bases from J, with 16 bases in between. The CDR3 DNA reads TGTGCCAGCAGCCTACGAGCGGGCAGGGAGACCCAGTACTTC. Translating it yields CASSLRAGRETQYF.

This clonotype was detected a few times. The chain has TRBV20-1 and TRBJ2-7; TRBD1 might be the D (6 bases). The CDR3 loop spans 13 amino acids. CDR1 and CDR2 from the germline V gene are DFQATT and SNEGSKA (reference sequence). The CDR3 loop reads CSANRQADYEQYF. As DNA, the CDR3 is TGCAGCGCAAATCGACAGGCGGACTACGAGCAGTACTTC.

The CDR3 is CASSASGSAYNEQFF. The CDR3, as DNA: TGTGCCAGCAGCGCCAGCGGGAGCGCCTACAATGAGCAGTTCTTC. The chain combines TRBV9 with TRBJ2-1, with TRBD2 matching 8 bases. This CDR3 is built from 15 residues. V was pared by 3 bases and J by 2 bases, with 4 bases of the junction left unmatched. The germline V gene encodes CDR1 SGDLS and CDR2 YYNGEE.

Many counts were recorded for this clonotype. The chain couples TRBV5-1 to TRBJ2-1; 11 positions agree with TRBD2. The trim removed 4 bases at V and 2 bases at J, leaving 5 bases unmatched. The CDR3 length is 16 residues. The V gene's germline CDR1 is SGHRS and CDR2 YFSETQ. The CDR3 loop is CASSGTTSGTYNEQFF. CDR3 DNA sequence: TGCGCCAGCAGCGGGACGACTAGCGGGACCTACAATGAGCAGTTCTTC.

This chain uses TRBV20-1 with TRBJ1-3, with D possibly TRBD1 on 5 matching bases. CDR1 is DFQATT and CDR2 is SNEGSKA in the germline V gene (reference sequence). V was clipped by 0 bases and J by 1 base, with 10 bases between them. This CDR3 region has 15 residues. This CDR3 is CSARDGGVSGNTIYF. Written as DNA, the CDR3 is TGCAGTGCTAGAGATGGAGGGGTTTCTGGAAACACCATATATTTT.

This clonotype has just a few counts. This sequence joins TRBV28 and TRBJ2-3; D not certain. CDR1 is MDHEN, CDR2 SYDVKM, per germline. CDR3 length equals 13 residues. The V and J ends lost 4 bases and 2 bases respectively, with 7 bases between them. CDR3 protein: CASSSLDTDTQYF. The CDR3 DNA reads TGTGCCAGCAGTTCCCTGGACACAGATACGCAGTATTTT.

This clonotype has just a few counts. This rearrangement joins TRBV6-5 to TRBJ2-4; possible D gene TRBD1, 5 bases. Between the trimmed V and J ends, which lost 0 bases and 3 bases, there was a span of 15 bases. This CDR3 is 17 amino acids long. Germline CDR1 reads MNHEY; CDR2 reads SVGAGI. CDR3 sequence reads: CASSYSWQGRSKNIQYF. CDR3 nucleotides: TGTGCCAGCAGTTACTCTTGGCAGGGTCGGAGCAAAAACATTCAGTACTTC.

This clonotype was picked up a small number of times. V gene TRBV7-3 combines with J gene TRBJ2-6; D is perhaps TRBD2 (5 bases). Germline CDR1 reads SGHTA; CDR2 reads FQGTGA. V dropped 1 base and J dropped 2 bases, with 24 bases sitting between them. The CDR3 loop spans 21 amino acids. The CDR3 reads CASSLMQPLWSGLAGANVLTF. The CDR3, as DNA: TGTGCCAGCAGCTTAATGCAACCCCTGTGGTCGGGGTTGGCTGGGGCCAACGTCCTGACTTTC.

The chain is built from TRBV7-9 and TRBJ1-1; D gene unclear. The CDR3 contains 15 residues. Germline V gene sequence: CDR1 SEHNR, CDR2 FQNEAQ (reference sequence). V was shortened by 2 bases and J by 1 base, with 11 bases between the two germline ends. The CDR3 DNA sequence: TGTGCCAGCAGCTTAATAGTCGGCCCGAACACTGAAGCTTTCTTT. Protein product: CASSLIVGPNTEAFF.

There are a few counts of this clonotype. The chain uses TRBV28 and TRBJ2-1; 10 bases are shared with TRBD2. Trimming removed 6 bases from V and 3 bases from J; junction bases left unmatched: 11. The CDR3 runs 17 residues. Germline CDR1 MDHEN, CDR2 SYDVKM. The CDR3 here is CASRLPGLADHYNEQFF. The CDR3 DNA is TGTGCCAGCAGACTACCCGGACTAGCGGACCACTACAATGAGCAGTTCTTC.

The sample holds a few counts of this clonotype. The chain employs TRBV29-1 and TRBJ2-5; D may match TRBD1 or TRBD2 (5 bases each). Germline V lookup: CDR1 SQVTM, CDR2 ANQGSEA. The CDR3 contains 13 residues. V shed 4 bases and J shed 5 bases, with 14 bases lying between them. CDR3 residues: CSVAAERGETQYF. The CDR3 DNA sequence: TGCAGCGTTGCTGCAGAGAGGGGCGAGACCCAGTACTTC.

The rearrangement links TRBV29-1 to TRBJ2-1, with D maybe TRBD1 (6 bases). Trimming cost V 7 bases and J 0 bases, with 13 bases left between them. CDR1 and CDR2 (germline): SQVTM, ANQGSEA. The CDR3 is 14 residues long. The CDR3 region has the DNA TGCAGCGCTAAGACAGGAAACTCCTACAATGAGCAGTTCTTC. It is translated as CSAKTGNSYNEQFF.

This clonotype came up a few times. V and J are TRBV7-2 and TRBJ2-7; D not certain. The CDR3 is 15 amino acids. In germline, CDR1 is SGHTA, CDR2 FQGNSA. Deletions cut 5 bases from V and 3 bases from J, with 17 bases between. CDR3 sequence reads: CASSPWRRFFYEQYF. Here the CDR3 DNA reads TGTGCCAGCAGCCCTTGGCGGCGGTTTTTCTACGAGCAGTACTTC.

This clonotype was seen only a few times. The J gene is TRBJ2-1, the V gene TRBV6-1; 7 bases map to TRBD2. Germline V CDR1 and CDR2: MNHNS, SASEGT. Trimming took 6 bases from V and 0 from J; bases not matched to a gene: 8. The CDR3 is 16 residues long. CDR3 nucleotides: TGTGCCAGCAGATGGGTAGCGGGTAGCTCCTACAATGAGCAGTTCTTC. Translated, it gives CASRWVAGSSYNEQFF.

V usage is TRBV7-8 and J usage is TRBJ2-1, with D tentatively TRBD2 (7 bases). Germline V gene sequence: CDR1 SGHVS, CDR2 FQNEAQ. The CDR3 is made up of 14 amino acids. Trimming took 5 bases from V and 9 from J, leaving 17 bases between them. CDR3 residues: CASSLQVGGLEQFF. As DNA, the CDR3 is TGTGCCAGCAGCCTACAAGTCGGGGGGCTTGAGCAGTTCTTC.

V and J are TRBV10-3 and TRBJ2-3; 12 bases are a match to TRBD1. Germline V gives CDR1 ENHRY, CDR2 SYGVKD. The CDR3 consists of 17 residues. V lost 9 bases to trimming and J lost 0 bases; unmatched junction nucleotides: 10. The CDR3 protein is CAIRPGQGAVSTDTQYF. The DNA of the CDR3 is TGTGCCATTAGACCGGGACAGGGGGCTGTTAGCACAGATACGCAGTATTTT.

This clonotype was observed a handful of times. This chain uses TRBV10-3 with TRBJ1-3; 9 nucleotides line up with TRBD1. This CDR3 has 15 amino acids. With 6 bases clipped from V and 2 bases from J, the junction kept 5 bases outside the gene matches. Germline values: CDR1 ENHRY, CDR2 SYGVKD. This CDR3 reads CAIRGDREAGNTIYF. The CDR3 nucleotides are TGTGCCATCAGAGGGGACAGGGAAGCTGGAAACACCATATATTTT.

This chain joins TRBV9 and TRBJ2-3; TRBD2 agrees at 13 bases. The germline gives CDR1 SGDLS, CDR2 YYNGEE. The J segment lost 3 bases and the V segment lost 0 bases, leaving 1 base of the junction unmatched. This CDR3 region has 16 residues. The CDR3 protein is CASSVGTSGRTDTQYF. The CDR3 bases are TGTGCCAGCAGCGTAGGGACTAGCGGGAGAACAGATACGCAGTATTTT.

This rearrangement joins TRBV5-5 to TRBJ2-3; the match to TRBD2 covers 8 bases. Germline V gives CDR1 SGHKS, CDR2 YYEKEE (reference sequence). The V segment lost 1 base and the J segment 9 bases; nucleotides outside the gene matches: 13. The CDR3 spans 16 residues. The CDR3 spells CASSLILAVDLATQYF. The DNA of the CDR3 is TGTGCCAGCAGCTTGATACTAGCGGTAGACTTGGCCACGCAGTATTTT. Using reference TRBV5-5 and TRBJ2-3 for the parts outside the CDR3, the full variable domain is DAGVTQSPTHLIKTRGQQVTLRCSPISGHKSVSWYQQVLGQGPQFIFQYYEKEERGRGNFPDRFSARQFPNYSSELNVNALLLGDSALYLCASSLILAVDLATQYFGPGTRLTVL.